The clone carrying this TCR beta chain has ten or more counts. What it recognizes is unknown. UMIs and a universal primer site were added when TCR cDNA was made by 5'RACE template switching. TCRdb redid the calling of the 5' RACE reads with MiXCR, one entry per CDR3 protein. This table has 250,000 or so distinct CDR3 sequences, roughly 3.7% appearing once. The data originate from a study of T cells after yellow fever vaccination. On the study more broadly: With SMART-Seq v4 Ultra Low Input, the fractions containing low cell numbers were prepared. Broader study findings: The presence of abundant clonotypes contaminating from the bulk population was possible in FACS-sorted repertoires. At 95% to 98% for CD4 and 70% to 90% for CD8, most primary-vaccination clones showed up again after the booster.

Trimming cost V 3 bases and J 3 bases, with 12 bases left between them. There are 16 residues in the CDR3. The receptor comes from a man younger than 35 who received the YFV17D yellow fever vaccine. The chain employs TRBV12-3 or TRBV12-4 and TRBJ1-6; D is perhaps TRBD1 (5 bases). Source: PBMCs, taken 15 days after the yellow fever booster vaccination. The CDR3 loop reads CASSFGPQGYNSPLHF. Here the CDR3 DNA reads TGTGCCAGCAGTTTTGGGCCGCAGGGCTATAATTCACCCCTCCACTTT.